A selection of T cell receptor beta chains follows, all from one sample in a study of shared clonotypes between healthy human individuals. The protocol was immunoSEQ multiplex PCR, while the TCRdb copy is restricted to in-frame clones and leaves out a portion. The sample includes a few hundred thousand clones, roughly 70% of them seen just once. Input material: memory CD4+ T cells sorted from blood. These receptors all come from a man aged 25 to 45 in good health. CDR3s include the opening cysteine and the closing phenylalanine or tryptophan. The D gene is left open where the match is weak. The listing skips clone size in some rows; elsewhere it reads once, few, many or a size class.

V: TRBV2; D: -; J: TRBJ1-3; size: few; CDR3: CASSEGRNTIYF; DNA: TGTGCCAGCAGTGAAGGTAGAAACACCATATATTTT
V: TRBV15; D: -; J: TRBJ2-1; size: -; CDR3: CATSRGGAIYNEQFF; DNA: TGTGCCACCAGCAGAGGGGGGGCCATCTACAATGAGCAGTTCTTC
V: TRBV9; D: -; J: TRBJ2-3; size: -; CDR3: CASSVEARSTDTQYF; DNA: TGTGCCAGCAGCGTAGAAGCAAGGAGCACAGATACGCAGTATTTT
V: TRBV10-3; D: -; J: TRBJ1-3; size: -; CDR3: CAISDTRLNTIYF; DNA: TGTGCCATCTCGGACACGAGGTTGAACACCATATATTTT
V: TRBV5-1; D: -; J: TRBJ2-3; size: -; CDR3: CASSLAVNPADTQYF; DNA: TGCGCCAGCAGCTTGGCCGTTAATCCTGCAGATACGCAGTATTTT
V: TRBV29-1; D: -; J: TRBJ2-5; size: -; CDR3: CSVERGNQETQYF; DNA: TGCAGCGTTGAGCGGGGAAACCAAGAGACCCAGTACTTC
V: TRBV30; D: -; J: TRBJ2-3; size: -; CDR3: CAWILGATQYF; DNA: TGTGCCTGGATTTTGGGAGCTACGCAGTATTTT
V: TRBV18; D: -; J: TRBJ2-5; size: -; CDR3: CASSLPGLPETQYF; DNA: TGTGCCAGCTCACTACCGGGACTCCCAGAGACCCAGTACTTC
V: TRBV19; D: -; J: TRBJ1-3; size: -; CDR3: CASSPRTSGNTIYF; DNA: TGTGCCAGTAGTCCACGGACGAGTGGAAACACCATATATTTT
V: TRBV11-2; D: TRBD1; J: TRBJ1-6; size: -; CDR3: CASSMKVGTAKLHF; DNA: TGTGCCAGCAGCATGAAGGTTGGGACAGCAAAACTCCACTTT
V: TRBV5-4; D: -; J: TRBJ2-1; size: -; CDR3: CASSLSGNSYNEQFF; DNA: TGTGCCAGCAGCTTGTCGGGAAACTCCTACAATGAGCAGTTCTTC
V: TRBV19; D: -; J: TRBJ2-2; size: many; CDR3: CASSRDHAFGGELFF; DNA: TGTGCCAGTAGTCGGGACCACGCCTTTGGCGGGGAGCTGTTTTTT
V: TRBV18; D: -; J: TRBJ2-5; size: few; CDR3: CASSPNVGSETQYF; DNA: TGTGCCAGCTCACCAAACGTCGGGAGCGAGACCCAGTACTTC
V: TRBV28; D: -; J: TRBJ1-2; size: -; CDR3: CASSGGRNYGYTF; DNA: TGTGCCAGCAGTGGGGGACGGAACTATGGCTACACCTTC
V: TRBV5-1; D: TRBD2; J: TRBJ2-1; size: few; CDR3: CASRGTSSSVRGEQFF; DNA: TGCGCCAGCAGGGGGACTAGCTCCTCAGTGAGGGGTGAGCAGTTCTTC
V: TRBV4-3; D: -; J: TRBJ2-5; size: few; CDR3: CASSQDRARTLETQYF; DNA: TGCGCCAGCAGCCAAGATCGGGCTAGGACCCTGGAGACCCAGTACTTC
V: TRBV27; D: -; J: TRBJ2-7; size: -; CDR3: CASSFFVGREQYF; DNA: TGTGCCAGCAGTTTTTTTGTGGGTCGCGAGCAGTACTTC
V: TRBV7-9; D: TRBD2; J: TRBJ2-2; size: many; CDR3: CASSLPSSGHTGELFF; DNA: TGTGCCAGCAGCTTGCCCTCTAGCGGACACACCGGGGAGCTGTTTTTT
V: TRBV9; D: TRBD1; J: TRBJ2-3; size: once; CDR3: CASSVGGGSTDTQYF; DNA: TGTGCCAGCAGCGTAGGAGGGGGCAGCACAGATACGCAGTATTTT
V: TRBV14; D: -; J: TRBJ2-1; size: -; CDR3: CASSHFGTIDNEQFF; DNA: TGTGCCAGCAGCCATTTCGGGACAATTGACAATGAGCAGTTCTTC
V: TRBV6-6; D: TRBD2; J: TRBJ2-5; size: -; CDR3: CASSRLAGGTKETQYF; DNA: TGTGCCAGCAGTAGACTAGCGGGAGGGACTAAAGAGACCCAGTACTTC
V: TRBV2; D: -; J: TRBJ2-2; size: -; CDR3: CASNKQGSNTGELFF; DNA: TGTGCCAGCAATAAACAGGGCTCGAACACCGGGGAGCTGTTTTTT
V: TRBV27; D: -; J: TRBJ2-6; size: once; CDR3: CASREGLGSGANVLTF; DNA: TGTGCCAGCAGAGAAGGATTGGGCTCTGGGGCCAACGTCCTGACTTTC
V: TRBV11-3; D: -; J: TRBJ2-3; size: -; CDR3: CASSLGGPSTDTQYF; DNA: TGTGCCAGCAGCTTAGGCGGTCCTAGCACAGATACGCAGTATTTT
V: TRBV7-2; D: -; J: TRBJ2-1; size: once; CDR3: CASSLKKGYYNEQFF; DNA: TGTGCCAGCAGCTTAAAGAAAGGGTATTACAATGAGCAGTTCTTC
V: TRBV9; D: TRBD2; J: TRBJ2-3; size: -; CDR3: CASSVAGTMFTDTQYF; DNA: TGTGCCAGCAGCGTGGCGGGGACTATGTTCACAGATACGCAGTATTTT
V: TRBV20-1; D: -; J: TRBJ2-7; size: -; CDR3: CSARTSYEQYF; DNA: TGCAGTGCTAGGACCAGCTACGAGCAGTACTTC
V: TRBV30; D: -; J: TRBJ1-3; size: -; CDR3: CAWSVAGLPSFSSGNTIYF; DNA: TGTGCCTGGAGTGTAGCCGGGCTCCCTTCCTTTAGCTCTGGAAACACCATATATTTT
V: TRBV5-6; D: -; J: TRBJ2-7; size: -; CDR3: CASSLFGGSVTYEQYF; DNA: TGTGCCAGCAGCTTGTTTGGGGGCTCCGTAACCTACGAGCAGTACTTC
V: TRBV19; D: TRBD2; J: TRBJ2-3; size: -; CDR3: CASSIKGTTRAPDTQYF; DNA: TGTGCCAGTAGTATTAAAGGGACTACCCGAGCCCCAGATACGCAGTATTTT
V: TRBV6-1; D: -; J: TRBJ2-1; size: few; CDR3: CASAGSEYNEQFF; DNA: TGTGCCAGCGCAGGTTCCGAGTACAATGAGCAGTTCTTC
V: TRBV4-1; D: -; J: TRBJ2-1; size: many; CDR3: CASSPQRSIDYNEQFF; DNA: TGCGCCAGCAGCCCTCAGAGGTCAATCGACTACAATGAGCAGTTCTTC
V: TRBV27; D: TRBD1; J: TRBJ2-1; size: -; CDR3: CASSTIGMRGLVF; DNA: TGTGCCAGCAGCACAATTGGGATGAGGGGGCTGGTCTTC
V: TRBV5-4; D: -; J: TRBJ2-5; size: -; CDR3: CASSLDQETQYF; DNA: TGTGCCAGCAGCCTCGACCAAGAGACCCAGTACTTC
V: TRBV2; D: -; J: TRBJ1-5; size: -; CDR3: CASSVGPGEPQHF; DNA: TGTGCCAGCAGTGTTGGCCCTGGGGAGCCCCAGCATTTT
V: TRBV7-2; D: -; J: TRBJ1-1; size: many; CDR3: CASSLDRRMAFF; DNA: TGTGCCAGCAGCTTAGACAGGAGGATGGCTTTCTTT
V: TRBV4-1; D: -; J: TRBJ1-5; size: -; CDR3: CASSQDPGNRVQPQHF; DNA: TGCGCCAGCAGCCAAGATCCTGGCAATAGGGTTCAGCCCCAGCATTTT
V: TRBV28; D: TRBD1; J: TRBJ1-4; size: -; CDR3: CASSLGDRGPEKLFF; DNA: TGTGCCAGCAGCTTAGGAGACAGGGGCCCAGAAAAACTGTTTTTT
V: TRBV27; D: -; J: TRBJ2-7; size: -; CDR3: CASTDLGAISYEQYF; DNA: TGTGCCAGCACGGACCTCGGTGCAATCTCCTACGAGCAGTACTTC
V: TRBV6-1; D: -; J: TRBJ2-7; size: few; CDR3: CASSETTAYEQYF; DNA: TGTGCCAGCAGTGAGACTACAGCCTACGAGCAGTACTTC
V: TRBV4-1; D: TRBD2; J: TRBJ2-2; size: few; CDR3: CASSQDRGYGGSNTGELFF; DNA: TGCGCCAGCAGCCAAGATAGAGGTTACGGGGGGTCGAACACCGGGGAGCTGTTTTTT
V: TRBV7-2; D: -; J: TRBJ1-4; size: -; CDR3: CASSLVGAYEKLFF; DNA: TGTGCCAGCAGCTTAGTGGGGGCGTATGAAAAACTGTTTTTT
V: TRBV7-8; D: -; J: TRBJ2-6; size: -; CDR3: CASSLARGFTGANVLTF; DNA: TGTGCCAGCAGCTTAGCGCGTGGTTTCACTGGGGCCAACGTCCTGACTTTC
V: TRBV5-1; D: TRBD2; J: TRBJ2-1; size: -; CDR3: CASSWTSGRAGYNEQFF; DNA: TGCGCCAGCAGCTGGACTAGCGGGAGGGCAGGCTACAATGAGCAGTTCTTC
V: TRBV30; D: -; J: TRBJ2-3; size: once; CDR3: CAWSDGGADTQYF; DNA: TGTGCCTGGAGTGACGGAGGGGCAGATACGCAGTATTTT
V: TRBV7-7; D: -; J: TRBJ2-7; size: -; CDR3: CASSSGSNEQYF; DNA: TGTGCCAGCAGCTCCGGGAGCAACGAGCAGTACTTC
V: TRBV18; D: -; J: TRBJ1-3; size: -; CDR3: CASSPGDGNTIYF; DNA: TGTGCCAGCTCACCAGGGGACGGAAACACCATATATTTT
V: TRBV28; D: -; J: TRBJ1-1; size: -; CDR3: CASSLLGREAFF; DNA: TGTGCCAGCAGTTTACTGGGCAGAGAAGCTTTCTTT
V: TRBV10-1; D: -; J: TRBJ1-1; size: few; CDR3: CASSEFKTGSSTAEAFF; DNA: TGCGCCAGCAGTGAGTTTAAGACAGGCTCGTCGACCGCTGAAGCTTTCTTT
V: TRBV19; D: TRBD2; J: TRBJ2-1; size: few; CDR3: CASSIPGPPGGNEQFF; DNA: TGTGCCAGTAGTATTCCGGGACCCCCGGGGGGGAATGAGCAGTTCTTC
V: TRBV9; D: -; J: TRBJ2-3; size: -; CDR3: CASSVVDGPVRTDTQYF; DNA: TGTGCCAGCAGCGTAGTGGACGGCCCAGTCAGAACAGATACGCAGTATTTT
V: TRBV19; D: -; J: TRBJ1-1; size: -; CDR3: CASSRYQAMDTEAFF; DNA: TGTGCCAGTAGTAGATACCAGGCTATGGACACTGAAGCTTTCTTT
V: TRBV10-3; D: -; J: TRBJ1-4; size: -; CDR3: CATKPGSNEKLFF; DNA: TGTGCCACCAAGCCTGGCTCTAATGAAAAACTGTTTTTT
V: TRBV19; D: TRBD2; J: TRBJ2-7; size: -; CDR3: CASSHGLAGSYEQYF; DNA: TGTGCCAGTAGTCATGGACTAGCGGGCTCCTACGAGCAGTACTTC
V: TRBV10-3; D: TRBD1; J: TRBJ1-5; size: -; CDR3: CAISTGVDQPQHF; DNA: TGTGCCATCAGTACAGGGGTGGATCAGCCCCAGCATTTT